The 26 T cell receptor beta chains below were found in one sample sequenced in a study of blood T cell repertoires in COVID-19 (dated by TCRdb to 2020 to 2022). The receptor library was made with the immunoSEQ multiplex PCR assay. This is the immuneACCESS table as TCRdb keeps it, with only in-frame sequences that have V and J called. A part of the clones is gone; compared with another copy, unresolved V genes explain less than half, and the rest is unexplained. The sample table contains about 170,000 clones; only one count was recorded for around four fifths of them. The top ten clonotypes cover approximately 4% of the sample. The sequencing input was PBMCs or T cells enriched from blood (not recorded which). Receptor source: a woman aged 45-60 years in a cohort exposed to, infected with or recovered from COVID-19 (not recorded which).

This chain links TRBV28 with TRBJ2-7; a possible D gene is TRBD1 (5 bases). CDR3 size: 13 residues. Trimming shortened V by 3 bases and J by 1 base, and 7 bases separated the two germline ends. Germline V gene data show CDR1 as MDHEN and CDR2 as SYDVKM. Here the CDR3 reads CASSFKGSYEQYF. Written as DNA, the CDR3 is TGTGCCAGCAGTTTTAAGGGGTCCTACGAGCAGTACTTC.

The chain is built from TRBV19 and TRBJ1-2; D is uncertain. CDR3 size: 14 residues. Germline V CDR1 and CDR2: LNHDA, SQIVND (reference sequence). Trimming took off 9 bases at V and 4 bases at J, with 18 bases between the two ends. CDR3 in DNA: TGTGCCAGCCACAGTCTGGCGGGAGGCTATGGCTACACCTTC. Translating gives CASHSLAGGYGYTF.

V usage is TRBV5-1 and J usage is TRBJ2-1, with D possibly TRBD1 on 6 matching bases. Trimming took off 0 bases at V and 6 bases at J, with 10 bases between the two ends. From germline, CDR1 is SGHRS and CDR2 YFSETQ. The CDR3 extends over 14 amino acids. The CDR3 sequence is CASSLDPGVNEQFF. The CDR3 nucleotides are TGCGCCAGCAGCTTGGATCCAGGGGTCAATGAGCAGTTCTTC. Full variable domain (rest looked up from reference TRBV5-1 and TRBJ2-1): KAGVTQTPRYLIKTRGQQVTLSCSPISGHRSVSWYQQTPGQGLQFLFEYFSETQRNKGNFPGRFSGRQFSNSRSEMNVSTLELGDSALYLCASSLDPGVNEQFFGPGTRLTVL.

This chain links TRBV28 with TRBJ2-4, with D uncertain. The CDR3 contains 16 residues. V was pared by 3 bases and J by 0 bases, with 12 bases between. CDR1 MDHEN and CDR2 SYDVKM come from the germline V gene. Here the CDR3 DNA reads TGTGCCAGCAGTTTTAACGGTCAACTAGCCAAAAACATTCAGTACTTC. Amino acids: CASSFNGQLAKNIQYF. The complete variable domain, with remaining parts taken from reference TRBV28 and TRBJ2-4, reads DVKVTQSSRYLVKRTGEKVFLECVQDMDHENMFWYRQDPGLGLRLIYFSYDVKMKEKGDIPEGYSVSREKKERFSLILESASTNQTSMYLCASSFNGQLAKNIQYFGAGTRLSVL.

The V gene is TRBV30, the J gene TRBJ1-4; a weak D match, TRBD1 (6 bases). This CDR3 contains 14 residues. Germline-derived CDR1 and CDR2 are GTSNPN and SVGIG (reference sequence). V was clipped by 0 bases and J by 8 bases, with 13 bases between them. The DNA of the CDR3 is TGTGCCTGGAGTGTACGGGGGGCTCGGGAAAAACTGTTTTTT. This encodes CAWSVRGAREKLFF.

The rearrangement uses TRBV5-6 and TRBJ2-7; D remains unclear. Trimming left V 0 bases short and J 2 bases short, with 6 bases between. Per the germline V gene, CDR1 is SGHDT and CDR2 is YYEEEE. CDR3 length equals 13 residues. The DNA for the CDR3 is TGTGCCAGCAGCTTGGACCGCGCCTACGAGCAGTACTTC. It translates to CASSLDRAYEQYF.

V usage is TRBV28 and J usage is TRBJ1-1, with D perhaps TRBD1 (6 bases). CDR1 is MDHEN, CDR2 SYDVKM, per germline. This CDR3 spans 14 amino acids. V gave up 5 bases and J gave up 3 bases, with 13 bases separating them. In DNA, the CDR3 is TGTGCCAGCAGTCCACAGGGAGGGTACACTGAAGCTTTCTTT. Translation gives CASSPQGGYTEAFF.

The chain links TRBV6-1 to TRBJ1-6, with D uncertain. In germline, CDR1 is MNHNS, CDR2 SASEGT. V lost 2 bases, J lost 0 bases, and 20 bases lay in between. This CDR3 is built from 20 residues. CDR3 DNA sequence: TGTGCCAGCAGTGAAAACGGTGCGGGAGTGAGGCTCTCCTATAATTCACCCCTCCACTTT. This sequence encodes CASSENGAGVRLSYNSPLHF.

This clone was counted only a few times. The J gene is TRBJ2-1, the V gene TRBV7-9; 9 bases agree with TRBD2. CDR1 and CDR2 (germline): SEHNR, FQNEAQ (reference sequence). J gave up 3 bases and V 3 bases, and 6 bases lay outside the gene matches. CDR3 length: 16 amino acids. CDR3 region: CASSFSGGGFYNEQFF. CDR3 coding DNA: TGTGCCAGCAGCTTTAGCGGGGGAGGTTTCTACAATGAGCAGTTCTTC. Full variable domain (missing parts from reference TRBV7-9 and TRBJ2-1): DTGVSQNPRHKITKRGQNVTFRCDPISEHNRLYWYRQTLGQGPEFLTYFQNEAQLEKSRLLSDRFSAERPKGSFSTLEIQRTEQGDSAMYLCASSFSGGGFYNEQFFGPGTRLTVL.

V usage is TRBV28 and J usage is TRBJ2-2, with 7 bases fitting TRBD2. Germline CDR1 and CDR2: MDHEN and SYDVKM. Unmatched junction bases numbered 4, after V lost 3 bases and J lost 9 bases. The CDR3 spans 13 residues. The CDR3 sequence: CASSFPGGRELFF. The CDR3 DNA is TGTGCCAGCAGTTTTCCGGGAGGACGGGAGCTGTTTTTT.

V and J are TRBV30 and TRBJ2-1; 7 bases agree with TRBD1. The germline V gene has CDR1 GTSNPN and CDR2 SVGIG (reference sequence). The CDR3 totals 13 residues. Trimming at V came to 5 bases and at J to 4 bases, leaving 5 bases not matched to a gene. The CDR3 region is CAWLGQTYNEQFF. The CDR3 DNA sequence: TGTGCCTGGCTGGGACAGACATACAATGAGCAGTTCTTC.

CDR3 nucleotides: TGTGCCAGCAGCTTATTAGGGGCACCCTACGAGCAGTACTTC. Translated, it gives CASSLLGAPYEQYF. The chain has TRBV7-2 and TRBJ2-7, with D maybe TRBD1 (5 bases). Trimming pared 2 bases from V and 2 bases from J, leaving 10 bases between. CDR1 and CDR2 from the germline V gene are SGHTA and FQGNSA. The CDR3 length is 14 residues.

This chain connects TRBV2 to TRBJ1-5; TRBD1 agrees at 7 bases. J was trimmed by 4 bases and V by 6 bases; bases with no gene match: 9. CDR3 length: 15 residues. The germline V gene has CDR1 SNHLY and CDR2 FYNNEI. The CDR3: CASRGGQRENQPQHF. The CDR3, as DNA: TGTGCCAGCAGGGGGGGACAGAGAGAAAATCAGCCCCAGCATTTT.

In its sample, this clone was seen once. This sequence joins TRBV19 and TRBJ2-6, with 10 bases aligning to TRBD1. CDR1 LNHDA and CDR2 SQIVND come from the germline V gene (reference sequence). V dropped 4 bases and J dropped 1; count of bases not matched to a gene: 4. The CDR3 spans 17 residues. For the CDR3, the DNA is TGTGCCAGTAGTAGACAGGGGGCAGGGTCTGGGGCCAACGTCCTGACTTTC. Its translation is CASSRQGAGSGANVLTF.

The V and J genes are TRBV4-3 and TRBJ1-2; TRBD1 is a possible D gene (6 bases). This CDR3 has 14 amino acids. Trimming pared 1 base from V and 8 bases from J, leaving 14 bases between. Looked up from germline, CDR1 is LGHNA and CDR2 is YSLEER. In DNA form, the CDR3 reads TGCGCCAGCAGCCAAGTTCCGGACAGAAACGGCTACACCTTC. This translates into CASSQVPDRNGYTF.

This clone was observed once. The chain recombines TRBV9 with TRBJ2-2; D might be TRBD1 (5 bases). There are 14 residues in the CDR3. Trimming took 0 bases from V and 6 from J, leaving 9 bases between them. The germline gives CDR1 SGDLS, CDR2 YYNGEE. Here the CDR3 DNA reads TGTGCCAGCAGCGTAGGACAGCTGGCCGGGGAGCTGTTTTTT. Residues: CASSVGQLAGELFF.

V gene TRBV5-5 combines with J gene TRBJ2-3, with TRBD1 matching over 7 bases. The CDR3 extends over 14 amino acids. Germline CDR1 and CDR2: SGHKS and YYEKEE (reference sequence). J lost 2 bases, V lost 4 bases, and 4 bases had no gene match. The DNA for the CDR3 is TGTGCCAGCAGCCAAGGGACAGCCACAGATACGCAGTATTTT. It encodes CASSQGTATDTQYF.

CDR3 DNA sequence: TGTGCCAGCAGTTCCACTACCGGGACAGTGGCTTTCTTT. Translating gives CASSSTTGTVAFF. V is TRBV12-3 or TRBV12-4 and J is TRBJ1-1; 7 bases map to TRBD1. The J segment lost 11 bases and the V segment lost 4 bases, leaving 10 bases of the junction unmatched. The CDR3 totals 13 residues.

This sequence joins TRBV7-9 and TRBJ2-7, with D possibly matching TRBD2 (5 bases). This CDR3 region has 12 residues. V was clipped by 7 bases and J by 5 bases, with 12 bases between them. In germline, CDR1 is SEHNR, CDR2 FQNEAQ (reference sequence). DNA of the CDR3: TGTGCCAGCACAATGAGGGTGGACGAGCAGTACTTC. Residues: CASTMRVDEQYF.

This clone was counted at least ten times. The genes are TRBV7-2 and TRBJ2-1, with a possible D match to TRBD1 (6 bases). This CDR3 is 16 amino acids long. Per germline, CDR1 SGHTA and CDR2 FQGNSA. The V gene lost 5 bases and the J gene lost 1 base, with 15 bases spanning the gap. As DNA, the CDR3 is TGTGCCAGCAGCACTCACGGGACATATTCCTACAATGAGCAGTTCTTC. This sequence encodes CASSTHGTYSYNEQFF.

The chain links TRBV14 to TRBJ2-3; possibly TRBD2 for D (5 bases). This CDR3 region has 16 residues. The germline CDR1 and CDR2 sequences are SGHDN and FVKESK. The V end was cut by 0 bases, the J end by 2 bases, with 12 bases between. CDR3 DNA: TGTGCCAGCAGCCAAGAAGGAGGTCACTACACAGATACGCAGTATTTT. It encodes CASSQEGGHYTDTQYF. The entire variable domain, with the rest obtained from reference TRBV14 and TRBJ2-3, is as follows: EAGVTQFPSHSVIEKGQTVTLRCDPISGHDNLYWYRRVMGKEIKFLLHFVKESKQDESGMPNNRFLAERTGGTYSTLKVQPAELEDSGVYFCASSQEGGHYTDTQYFGPGTRLTVL.

The DNA for the CDR3 is TGTGCCAGCAGTGCGCGGACTAGCGCGAACACCGGGGAGCTGTTTTTT. The encoded protein is CASSARTSANTGELFF. The chain links TRBV6-1 to TRBJ2-2; 9 nucleotides match TRBD2. V gave up 4 bases and J gave up 0 bases; unmatched junction bases: 3. The CDR3 is made up of 16 amino acids. CDR1 is MNHNS, CDR2 SASEGT, per germline.

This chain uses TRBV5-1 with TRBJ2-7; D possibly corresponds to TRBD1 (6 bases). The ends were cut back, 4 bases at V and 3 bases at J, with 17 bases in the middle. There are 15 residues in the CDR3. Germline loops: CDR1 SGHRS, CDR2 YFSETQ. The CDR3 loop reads CASSPRQVWGYEQYF. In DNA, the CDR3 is TGCGCCAGCAGCCCCCGACAGGTTTGGGGCTACGAGCAGTACTTC.

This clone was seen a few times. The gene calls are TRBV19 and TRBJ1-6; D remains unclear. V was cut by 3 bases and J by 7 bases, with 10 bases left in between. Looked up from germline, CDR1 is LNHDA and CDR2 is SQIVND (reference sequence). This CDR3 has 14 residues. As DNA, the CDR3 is TGTGCCAGTAGTATCGGCTCCGGGAATTCACCCCTCCACTTT. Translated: CASSIGSGNSPLHF. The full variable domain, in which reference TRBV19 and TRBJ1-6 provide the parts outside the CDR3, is DGGITQSPKYLFRKEGQNVTLSCEQNLNHDAMYWYRQDPGQGLRLIYYSQIVNDFQKGDIAEGYSVSREKKESFPLTVTSAQKNPTAFYLCASSIGSGNSPLHFGNGTRLTVT.

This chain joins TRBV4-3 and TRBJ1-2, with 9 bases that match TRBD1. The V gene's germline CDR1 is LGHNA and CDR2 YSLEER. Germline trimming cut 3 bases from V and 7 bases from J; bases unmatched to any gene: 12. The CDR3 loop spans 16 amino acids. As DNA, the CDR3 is TGCGCCAGCAGCCAGGAGGTTTCGACAGGGGGTCGTGGCTACACCTTC. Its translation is CASSQEVSTGGRGYTF.

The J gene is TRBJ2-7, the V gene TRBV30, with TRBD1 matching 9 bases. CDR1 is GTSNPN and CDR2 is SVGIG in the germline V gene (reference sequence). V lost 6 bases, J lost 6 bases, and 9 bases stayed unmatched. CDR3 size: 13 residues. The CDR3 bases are TGTGCCTGTACCACAGGGGGCATCGGCGAGCAGTACTTC. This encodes CACTTGGIGEQYF.